This is a list of T cell receptor beta chains from one sample in a study of cytomegalovirus exposure and HLA in healthy donors. Method: immunoSEQ multiplex PCR; TCRdb's copy keeps in-frame clones and lacks some. The specimen's table records under 200,000 clones. The sequencing input was PBMCs. The source of these receptors is a young man in good health and CMV-seronegative. Both conserved end residues are part of each CDR3. The D gene is left open where the match is weak.

J gene | V gene | D gene | CDR3 DNA | CDR3 protein
TRBJ2-2 | TRBV5-1 | - | TGCGCCAGCAGCTTGGGCTACAGCACCTCGAACACCGGGGAGCTGTTTTTT | CASSLGYSTSNTGELFF
TRBJ1-1 | TRBV5-1 | TRBD1 | TGCGCCAGCAGCTTCGGACAGGACCAGATGCCTTTCTTT | CASSFGQDQMPFF
TRBJ2-3 | TRBV5-1 | - | TGCGCCAGCAGCGCACAGGGCGCAGATACGCAGTATTTT | CASSAQGADTQYF
TRBJ1-1 | TRBV23-1 | - | TGCGCCAGCAGCTTGACTAACACTGAAGCTTTCTTT | CASSLTNTEAFF
TRBJ1-3 | TRBV9 | TRBD1 | TGTGCCAGCAGCGTCTCCCCTGACAGGGGAAAGAACACCATATATTTT | CASSVSPDRGKNTIYF
TRBJ2-7 | TRBV18 | - | TGTGCCAGCTCACAAGGAGAACCCTACGAGCAGTACTTC | CASSQGEPYEQYF
TRBJ1-6 | TRBV2 | TRBD1 | TGTGCCAGCAGTGGACAGGGGATGGAGAATTCACCCCTCCACTTT | CASSGQGMENSPLHF
TRBJ1-6 | TRBV5-1 | TRBD1 | TGCGCCAGCAGCTTCGTGGGACAGCCAGATTCACCCCTCCACTTT | CASSFVGQPDSPLHF
TRBJ2-1 | TRBV9 | TRBD1 | TGTGCCAGCAGCGCCGGGACAGGGTCGTGGGCCTACAATGAGCAGTTCTTC | CASSAGTGSWAYNEQFF
TRBJ2-1 | TRBV27 | TRBD2 | TGTGCCAGCAGTTCGCGGGAGGGGGTTGGGAATGAGCAGTTCTTC | CASSSREGVGNEQFF
TRBJ2-1 | TRBV27 | TRBD2 | TGTGCCACCGCGGGGGTGTCCTACAATGAGCAGTTCTTC | CATAGVSYNEQFF
TRBJ2-5 | TRBV28 | - | TGTGCCAGCTCTAGGGGGACAGAGACCCAGTACTTC | CASSRGTETQYF
TRBJ2-1 | TRBV7-8 | - | TGTGCCAGCAGCCCAAACGACAGACCGGAGCAGTTCTTC | CASSPNDRPEQFF
TRBJ2-5 | TRBV19 | TRBD2 | TGTGCCAGTAGTAGACTAGCGGGGGAGACCCAGTACTTC | CASSRLAGETQYF
TRBJ1-4 | TRBV12-5 | - | TGTGCTAGTGGTTTGGTACAGCTGGGGCGACCTAATGAAAAACTGTTTTTT | CASGLVQLGRPNEKLFF
TRBJ2-7 | TRBV5-1 | - | TGCGCCAGCAGCTTGTATACAGGGCCTCTATACGAGCAGTACTTC | CASSLYTGPLYEQYF
TRBJ1-5 | TRBV19 | TRBD1 | TGTGCCAGTAGTCGGGGACAGGGATCGGGTCAGCCCCAGCATTTT | CASSRGQGSGQPQHF
TRBJ2-7 | TRBV5-1 | TRBD1 | TGCGCCAGCAGCTTTCGGCCGGACAGGGTCTCTCTCCGTAGGTACGAGCAGTACTTC | CASSFRPDRVSLRRYEQYF
TRBJ1-1 | TRBV6-5 | - | TGTGCCAGCAGGACAGGTTTGAACACTGAAGCTTTCTTT | CASRTGLNTEAFF
TRBJ1-2 | TRBV4-1 | - | TGCGCCAGCAGCCAGCGACAGGTCCCTAACTATGGCTACACCTTC | CASSQRQVPNYGYTF
TRBJ2-7 | TRBV7-9 | - | TGTGCCAGCAGCCAGGAAGGGAAACAGGGCTTAAGGGAGCAGTACTTC | CASSQEGKQGLREQYF
TRBJ2-7 | TRBV5-4 | - | TGTGCCTCGACCGACAGGAGCTCCTACGAGCAGTACTTC | CASTDRSSYEQYF
TRBJ2-2 | TRBV5-1 | TRBD2 | TGCGCCAGCAGCGCAGGGTCGGGACTAGTGAACACCGGGGAGCTGTTTTTT | CASSAGSGLVNTGELFF
TRBJ2-1 | TRBV5-1 | TRBD2 | TGCGCCAGCAGCTTATCGCCCGGGACTAGCGGGAGTGTAACACGGGATGAGCAGTTCTTC | CASSLSPGTSGSVTRDEQFF
TRBJ2-2 | TRBV6-4 | TRBD1 | TGTGCCAGCAGTGCCGGACAGGGAGGTTCCGGGGAGCTGTTTTTT | CASSAGQGGSGELFF
TRBJ2-5 | TRBV6-6 | - | TGTGCCAGCAGTTACACCCCATGGGGGGTGGGAGAGACCCAGTACTTC | CASSYTPWGVGETQYF
TRBJ1-2 | TRBV7-2 | - | TGTGCCAGCAGCCTCAGACAGATATCTAACTATGGCTACACCTTC | CASSLRQISNYGYTF
TRBJ2-2 | TRBV6-1 | - | TGTGCCAGCAGTCTCAGGGTAAACACCGGGGAGCTGTTTTTT | CASSLRVNTGELFF